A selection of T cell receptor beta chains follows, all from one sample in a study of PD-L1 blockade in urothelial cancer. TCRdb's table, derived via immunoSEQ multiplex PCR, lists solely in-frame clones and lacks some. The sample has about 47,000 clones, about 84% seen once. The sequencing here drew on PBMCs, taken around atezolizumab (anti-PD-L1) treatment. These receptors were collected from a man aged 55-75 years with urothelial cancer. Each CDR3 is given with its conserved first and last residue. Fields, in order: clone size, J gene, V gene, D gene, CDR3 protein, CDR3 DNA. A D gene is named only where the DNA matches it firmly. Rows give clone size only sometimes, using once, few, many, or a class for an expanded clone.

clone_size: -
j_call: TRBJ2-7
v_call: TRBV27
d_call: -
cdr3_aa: CASREAGDGFYEQYF
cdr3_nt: TGTGCCAGCAGAGAGGCAGGGGATGGGTTCTACGAGCAGTACTTC

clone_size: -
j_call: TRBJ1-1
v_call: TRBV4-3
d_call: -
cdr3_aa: CASSRVQGEAFF
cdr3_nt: TGCGCCAGCAGCCGGGTCCAGGGTGAAGCTTTCTTT

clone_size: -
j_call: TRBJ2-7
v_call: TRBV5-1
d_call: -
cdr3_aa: CASSLWAVSSYEQYF
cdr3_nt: TGCGCCAGCAGCTTGTGGGCAGTAAGCTCCTACGAGCAGTACTTC

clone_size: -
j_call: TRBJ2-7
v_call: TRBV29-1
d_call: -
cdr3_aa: CSVQGAYEQYF
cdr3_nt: TGCAGCGTACAGGGAGCCTACGAGCAGTACTTC

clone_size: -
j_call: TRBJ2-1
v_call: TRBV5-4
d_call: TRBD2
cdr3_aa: CASSLAPGLGYEQFF
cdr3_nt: TGTGCCAGCAGCTTGGCTCCGGGACTAGGCTATGAGCAGTTCTTC

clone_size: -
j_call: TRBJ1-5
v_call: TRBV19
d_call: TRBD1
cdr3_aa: CASSYQGAFGNQPQHF
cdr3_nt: TGTGCCAGTAGTTACCAGGGGGCTTTCGGCAATCAGCCCCAGCATTTT

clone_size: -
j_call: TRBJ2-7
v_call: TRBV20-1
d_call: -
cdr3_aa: CSARSPGEQYF
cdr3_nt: TGCAGTGCTAGATCACCCGGCGAGCAGTACTTC

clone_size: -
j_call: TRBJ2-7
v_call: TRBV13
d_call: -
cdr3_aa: CASSTTQGTYEQYF
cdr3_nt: TGTGCCAGCAGCACAACACAGGGAACCTACGAGCAGTACTTC

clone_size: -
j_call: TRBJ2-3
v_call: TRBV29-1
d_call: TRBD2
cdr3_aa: CSVDGGDTDTQYF
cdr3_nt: TGCAGCGTCGACGGGGGGGACACAGATACGCAGTATTTT

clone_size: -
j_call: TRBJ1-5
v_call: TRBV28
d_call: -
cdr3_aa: CASRSGRGIGTLNQPQHF
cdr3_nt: TGTGCCAGCAGGTCGGGAAGAGGGATCGGGACACTAAATCAGCCCCAGCATTTT

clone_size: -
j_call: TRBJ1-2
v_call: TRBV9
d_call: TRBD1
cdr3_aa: CASTRDSDFPDYTF
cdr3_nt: TGTGCCAGCACCCGGGACAGCGACTTCCCCGACTACACCTTC

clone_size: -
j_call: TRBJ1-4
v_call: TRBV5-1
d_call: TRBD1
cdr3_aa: CASSSGTGSEKLFF
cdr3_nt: TGCGCCAGCAGCTCTGGGACAGGAAGCGAAAAACTGTTTTTT

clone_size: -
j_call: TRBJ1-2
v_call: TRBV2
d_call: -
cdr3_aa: CASSPGGGGYGYTF
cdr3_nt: TGTGCCAGCAGCCCCGGGGGGGGTGGTTATGGCTACACCTTC

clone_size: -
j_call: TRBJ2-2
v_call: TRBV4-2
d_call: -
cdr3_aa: CASSQPWSRESAGELFF
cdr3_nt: TGTGCCAGCAGCCAACCCTGGTCACGGGAGTCGGCCGGGGAGCTGTTTTTT

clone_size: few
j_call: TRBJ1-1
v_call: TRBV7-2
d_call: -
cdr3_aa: CASSSAWASEAFF
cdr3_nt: TGTGCCAGCAGCTCCGCATGGGCGTCTGAAGCTTTCTTT

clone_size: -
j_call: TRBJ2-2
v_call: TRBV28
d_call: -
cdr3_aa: CASSLATGHTGELFF
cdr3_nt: TGTGCCAGCAGTTTAGCGACAGGTCACACCGGGGAGCTGTTTTTT

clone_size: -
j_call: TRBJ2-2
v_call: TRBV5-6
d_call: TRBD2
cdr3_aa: CASSRIAGVGELFF
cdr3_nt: TGTGCCAGCAGCCGCATAGCGGGGGTTGGGGAGCTGTTTTTT

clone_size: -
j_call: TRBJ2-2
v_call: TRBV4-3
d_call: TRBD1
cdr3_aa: CASSQEIGGNTGELFF
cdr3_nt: TGCGCCAGCAGCCAAGAAATAGGGGGCAACACCGGGGAGCTGTTTTTT

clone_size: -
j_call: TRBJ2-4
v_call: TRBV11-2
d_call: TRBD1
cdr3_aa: CASSRPGQGAKNIQYF
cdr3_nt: TGTGCCAGCAGCCGGCCGGGACAGGGAGCCAAAAACATTCAGTACTTC

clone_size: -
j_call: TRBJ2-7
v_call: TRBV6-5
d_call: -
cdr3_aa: CASSPRTPYEQYF
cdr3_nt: TGTGCCAGCAGTCCACGGACACCCTACGAGCAGTACTTC

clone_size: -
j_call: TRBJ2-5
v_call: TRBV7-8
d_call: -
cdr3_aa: CASSLGRTMRSYQETQYF
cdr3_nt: TGTGCCAGCAGCTTAGGTAGGACAATGAGATCCTACCAAGAGACCCAGTACTTC

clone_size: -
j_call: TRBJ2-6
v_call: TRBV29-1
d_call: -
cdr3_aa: CSVEARGANVLTF
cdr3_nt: TGCAGCGTTGAAGCGAGGGGGGCCAACGTCCTGACTTTC